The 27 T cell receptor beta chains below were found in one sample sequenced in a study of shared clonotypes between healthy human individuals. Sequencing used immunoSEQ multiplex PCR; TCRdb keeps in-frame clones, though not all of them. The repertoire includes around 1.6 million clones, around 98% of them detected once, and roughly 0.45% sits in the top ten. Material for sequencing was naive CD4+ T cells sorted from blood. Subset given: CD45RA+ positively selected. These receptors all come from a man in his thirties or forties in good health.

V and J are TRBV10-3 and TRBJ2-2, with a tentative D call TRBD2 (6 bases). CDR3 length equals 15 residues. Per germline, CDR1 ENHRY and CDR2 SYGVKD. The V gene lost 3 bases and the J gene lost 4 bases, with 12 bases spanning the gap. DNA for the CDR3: TGTGCCATCAGTGACTCGGGGGTGGGCACCGGGGAGCTGTTTTTT. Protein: CAISDSGVGTGELFF.

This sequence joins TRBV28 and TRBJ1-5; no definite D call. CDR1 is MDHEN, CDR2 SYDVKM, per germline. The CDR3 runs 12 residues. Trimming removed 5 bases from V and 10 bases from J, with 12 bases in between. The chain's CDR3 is CASSRPVNPQHF. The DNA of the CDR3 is TGTGCCAGCAGTCGTCCCGTCAATCCCCAGCATTTT.

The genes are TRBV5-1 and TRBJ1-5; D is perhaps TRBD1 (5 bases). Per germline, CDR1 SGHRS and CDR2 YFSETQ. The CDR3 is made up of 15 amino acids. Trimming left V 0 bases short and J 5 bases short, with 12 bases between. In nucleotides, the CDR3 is TGCGCCAGCAGCTTGGAGCCAGGGAGTGATCAGCCCCAGCATTTT. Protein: CASSLEPGSDQPQHF.

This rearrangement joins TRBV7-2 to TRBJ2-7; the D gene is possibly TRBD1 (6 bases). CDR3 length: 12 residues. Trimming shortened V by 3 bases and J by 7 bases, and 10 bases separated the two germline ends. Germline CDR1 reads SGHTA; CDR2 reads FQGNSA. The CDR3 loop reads CASSLGTREQYF. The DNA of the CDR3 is TGTGCCAGCAGCTTGGGGACACGGGAGCAGTACTTC.

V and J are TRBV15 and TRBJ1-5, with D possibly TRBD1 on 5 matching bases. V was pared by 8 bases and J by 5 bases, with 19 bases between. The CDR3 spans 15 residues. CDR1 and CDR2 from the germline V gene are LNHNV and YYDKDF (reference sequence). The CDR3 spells CATQLAQGKHQPQHF. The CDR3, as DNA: TGTGCCACCCAACTCGCGCAGGGTAAACATCAGCCCCAGCATTTT.

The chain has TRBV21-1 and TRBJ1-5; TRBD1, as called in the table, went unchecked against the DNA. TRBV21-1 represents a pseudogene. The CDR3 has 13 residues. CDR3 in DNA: TGTGCCAGCTTTAAGGGGTCCGATCAGCCCCAGCATTTT. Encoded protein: CASFKGSDQPQHF.

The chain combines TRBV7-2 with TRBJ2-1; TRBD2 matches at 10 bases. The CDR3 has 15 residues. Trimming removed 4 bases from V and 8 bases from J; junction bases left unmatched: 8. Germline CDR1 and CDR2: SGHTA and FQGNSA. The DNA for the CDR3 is TGTGCCAGCAGCTCCGTGGGACTAGCGTCCTATGAGCAGTTCTTC. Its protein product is CASSSVGLASYEQFF.

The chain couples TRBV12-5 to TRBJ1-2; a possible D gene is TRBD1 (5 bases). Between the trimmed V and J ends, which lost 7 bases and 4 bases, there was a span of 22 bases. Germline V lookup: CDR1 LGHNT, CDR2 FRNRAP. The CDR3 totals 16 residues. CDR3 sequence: CASASAGGTLPYGYTF. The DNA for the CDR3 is TGTGCTAGTGCCTCGGCTGGGGGGACCCTACCCTATGGCTACACCTTC.

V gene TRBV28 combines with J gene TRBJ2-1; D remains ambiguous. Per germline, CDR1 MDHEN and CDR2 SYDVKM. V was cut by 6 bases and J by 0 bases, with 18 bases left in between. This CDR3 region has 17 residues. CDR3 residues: CASSTPWGGPSYNEQFF. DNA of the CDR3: TGTGCCAGCAGCACTCCCTGGGGTGGGCCCTCCTACAATGAGCAGTTCTTC.

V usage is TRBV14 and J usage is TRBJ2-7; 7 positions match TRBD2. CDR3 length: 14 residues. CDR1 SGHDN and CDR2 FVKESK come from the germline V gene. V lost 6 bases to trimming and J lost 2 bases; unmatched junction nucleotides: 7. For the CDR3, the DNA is TGTGCCAGCAGTCGACCGGGACTACCCTACGAGCAGTACTTC. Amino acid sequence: CASSRPGLPYEQYF.

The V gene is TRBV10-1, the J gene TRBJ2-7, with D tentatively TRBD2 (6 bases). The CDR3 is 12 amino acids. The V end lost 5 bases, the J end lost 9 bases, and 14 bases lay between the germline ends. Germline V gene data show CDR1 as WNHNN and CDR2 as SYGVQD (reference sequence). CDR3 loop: CASSPDAGGQYF. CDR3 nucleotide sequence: TGCGCCAGCAGTCCCGATGCCGGGGGGCAGTACTTC.

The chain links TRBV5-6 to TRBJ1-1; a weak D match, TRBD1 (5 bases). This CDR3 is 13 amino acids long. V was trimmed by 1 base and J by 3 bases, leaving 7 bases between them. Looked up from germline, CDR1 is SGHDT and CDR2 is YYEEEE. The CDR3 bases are TGTGCCAGCAGCTTGTTAGGGGACACTGAAGCTTTCTTT. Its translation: CASSLLGDTEAFF.

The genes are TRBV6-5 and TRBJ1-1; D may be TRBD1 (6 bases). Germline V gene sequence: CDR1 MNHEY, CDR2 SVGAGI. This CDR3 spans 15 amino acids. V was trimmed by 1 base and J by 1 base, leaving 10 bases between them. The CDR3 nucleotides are TGTGCCAGCAGTTACTTCGGGGGCAAGAACACTGAAGCTTTCTTT. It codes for CASSYFGGKNTEAFF.

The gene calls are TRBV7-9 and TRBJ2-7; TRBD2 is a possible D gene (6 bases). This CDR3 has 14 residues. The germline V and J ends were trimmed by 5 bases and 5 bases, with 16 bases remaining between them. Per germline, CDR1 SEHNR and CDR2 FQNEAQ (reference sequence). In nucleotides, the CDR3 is TGTGCCAGCAGCGCCGATGTACTAGCCAACGAGCAGTACTTC. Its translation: CASSADVLANEQYF.

The CDR3 here is CASSSKSRMADTQYF. DNA for the CDR3: TGTGCCAGCAGCTCAAAGTCGCGAATGGCAGATACGCAGTATTTT. V is TRBV5-4 and J is TRBJ2-3; D is unresolved. Germline values: CDR1 SGHNT, CDR2 YYREEE (reference sequence). Trimming shortened V by 3 bases and J by 4 bases, and 15 bases separated the two germline ends. This CDR3 has 15 amino acids.

CDR3 coding DNA: TGTGCCAGCAGTTCCCGGGGGCCGGGAGACCCCTACGAGCAGTACTTC. This encodes CASSSRGPGDPYEQYF. This sequence joins TRBV6-5 and TRBJ2-7, with D perhaps assigned TRBD1 or TRBD2 (6 bases each). Trimming took off 4 bases at V and 2 bases at J, with 18 bases between the two ends. The V gene's germline CDR1 is MNHEY and CDR2 SVGAGI. The CDR3 is made up of 16 amino acids.

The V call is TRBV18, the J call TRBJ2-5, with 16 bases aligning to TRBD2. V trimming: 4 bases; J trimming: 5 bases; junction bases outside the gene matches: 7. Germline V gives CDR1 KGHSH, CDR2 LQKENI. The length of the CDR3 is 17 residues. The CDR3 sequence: CASSHGTSGRVGETQYF. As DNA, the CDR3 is TGTGCCAGCTCACACGGGACTAGCGGGAGGGTTGGCGAGACCCAGTACTTC. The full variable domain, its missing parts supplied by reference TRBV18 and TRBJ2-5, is NAGVMQNPRHLVRRRGQEARLRCSPMKGHSHVYWYRQLPEEGLKFMVYLQKENIIDESGMPKERFSAEFPKEGPSILRIQQVVRGDSAAYFCASSHGTSGRVGETQYFGPGTRLLVL.

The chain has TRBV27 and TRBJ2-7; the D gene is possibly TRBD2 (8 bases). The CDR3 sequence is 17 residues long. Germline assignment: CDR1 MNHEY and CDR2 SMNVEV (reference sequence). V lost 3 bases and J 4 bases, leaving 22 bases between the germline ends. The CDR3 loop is CASSFGTATSGSYEQYF. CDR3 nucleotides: TGTGCCAGCAGTTTTGGGACAGCTACTAGCGGATCATACGAGCAGTACTTC.

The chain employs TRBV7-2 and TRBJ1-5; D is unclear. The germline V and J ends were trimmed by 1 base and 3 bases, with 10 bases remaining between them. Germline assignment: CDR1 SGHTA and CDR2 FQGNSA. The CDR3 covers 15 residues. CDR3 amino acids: CASSLDVGVNQPQHF. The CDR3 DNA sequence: TGTGCCAGCAGCTTAGACGTTGGGGTCAATCAGCCCCAGCATTTT.

CDR3 sequence (DNA): TGTGCCAGCAGCCTGACCGTCGCAGCTAACTATGGCTACACCTTC. Its protein is CASSLTVAANYGYTF. This chain connects TRBV27 to TRBJ1-2; the D is unclear. Trimming removed 6 bases from V and 0 bases from J, with 14 bases in between. Germline-derived CDR1 and CDR2 are MNHEY and SMNVEV (reference sequence). The CDR3 spans 15 residues.

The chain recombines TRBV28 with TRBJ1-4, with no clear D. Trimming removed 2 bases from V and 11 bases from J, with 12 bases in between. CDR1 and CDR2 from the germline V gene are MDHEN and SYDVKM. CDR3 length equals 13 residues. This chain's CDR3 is CASSLGRNRKLFF. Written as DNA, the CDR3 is TGTGCCAGCAGTTTAGGTCGGAACCGCAAACTGTTTTTT.

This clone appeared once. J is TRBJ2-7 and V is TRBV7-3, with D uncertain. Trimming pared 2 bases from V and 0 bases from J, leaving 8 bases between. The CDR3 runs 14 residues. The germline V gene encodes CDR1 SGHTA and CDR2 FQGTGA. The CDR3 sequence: CASSLVRISYEQYF. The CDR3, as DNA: TGTGCCAGCAGCTTAGTAAGGATCTCCTACGAGCAGTACTTC.

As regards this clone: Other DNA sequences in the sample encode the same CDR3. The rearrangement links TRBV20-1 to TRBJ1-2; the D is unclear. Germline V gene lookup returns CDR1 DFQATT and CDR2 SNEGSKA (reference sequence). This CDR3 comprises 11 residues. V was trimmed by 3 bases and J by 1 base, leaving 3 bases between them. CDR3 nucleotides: TGCAGTGCTAGGGATAACTATGGCTACACCTTC. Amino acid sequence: CSARDNYGYTF.

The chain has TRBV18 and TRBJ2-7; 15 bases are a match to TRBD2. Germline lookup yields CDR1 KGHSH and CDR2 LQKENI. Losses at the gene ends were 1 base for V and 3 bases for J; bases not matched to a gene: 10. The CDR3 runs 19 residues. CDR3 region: CASSPHSGLAGGPSYEQYF. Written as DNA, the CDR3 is TGTGCCAGCTCACCACATTCGGGACTAGCGGGAGGCCCGAGCTACGAGCAGTACTTC.

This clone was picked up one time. The CDR3 nucleotides are TGTGCCAGTAGTATGGGGGGGACACTGGCGAATGAGCAGTTCTTC. It encodes CASSMGGTLANEQFF. This chain links TRBV19 with TRBJ2-1, with a possible D match to TRBD2 (7 bases). Germline V gene lookup returns CDR1 LNHDA and CDR2 SQIVND (reference sequence). Trimming shortened V by 3 bases and J by 7 bases, and 16 bases separated the two germline ends. This CDR3 comprises 15 residues. The complete variable domain, with remaining parts taken from reference TRBV19 and TRBJ2-1, reads DGGITQSPKYLFRKEGQNVTLSCEQNLNHDAMYWYRQDPGQGLRLIYYSQIVNDFQKGDIAEGYSVSREKKESFPLTVTSAQKNPTAFYLCASSMGGTLANEQFFGPGTRLTVL.

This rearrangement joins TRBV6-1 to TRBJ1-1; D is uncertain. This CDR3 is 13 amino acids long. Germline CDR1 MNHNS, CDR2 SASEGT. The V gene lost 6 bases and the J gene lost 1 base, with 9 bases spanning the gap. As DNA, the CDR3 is TGTGCCAGCAGAGCCCCCTCGAACACTGAAGCTTTCTTT. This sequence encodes CASRAPSNTEAFF.

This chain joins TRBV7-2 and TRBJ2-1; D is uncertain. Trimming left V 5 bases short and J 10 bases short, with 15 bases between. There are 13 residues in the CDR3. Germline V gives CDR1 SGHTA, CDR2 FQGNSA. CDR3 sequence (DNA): TGTGCCAGCAGCATGAACCCGGTTTGGGAGCAGTTCTTC. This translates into CASSMNPVWEQFF.